The T cell receptor beta chain described here comes from a study of T cells in Graves' hyperthyroidism and ophthalmopathy. The germline gives CDR1 SNHLY, CDR2 FYNNEI. CDR3 length: 14 amino acids. Trimming stripped 6 bases from V and 7 bases from J, with 15 bases between. TCR beta CDR3 regions were amplified from RNA transcripts. First-round RT-PCR with HTBI primers amplified the TCR CDR3 region. TCRdb reprocessed the multiplex PCR reads via MiXCR and lists one record per CDR3 protein. This sample has some 200,000 distinct CDR3 sequences, with 17% found just once. PBMCs came from less than 11 ml fresh peripheral blood.

The chain joins TRBV2 to TRBJ1-4; D is possibly TRBD1 (5 bases). The receptor's source is a man aged 50 or older with Graves' hyperthyroidism. Sequenced material: blood. This chain's CDR3 is CASRQTALTEKLFF. The CDR3 nucleotides read TGTGCCAGCAGACAGACAGCCCTAACTGAAAAACTGTTTTTT.